The subject of this entry is one T cell receptor beta chain. TCRdb keeps only in-frame clones here, not all; method: immunoSEQ multiplex PCR. The table has some 1,900 clones, 87% seen once. This entry comes from a study of tumor T cells in aggressive B-cell lymphoma. The CDR3 extends over 13 amino acids. J gave up 5 bases and V 5 bases, and 5 bases lay outside the gene matches. The germline V gene encodes CDR1 SGHTA and CDR2 FQGNSA. The sequence came from an adult with diffuse large B cell lymphoma. Source material: tumor tissue. This chain uses TRBV7-2 with TRBJ2-7, with 8 bases lining up with TRBD1. CDR3 protein: CASSTTGDHEQYF. As DNA, the CDR3 is TGTGCCAGCAGCACGACAGGGGACCACGAGCAGTACTTC.